This is a list of T cell receptor beta chains from one sample in a study of cytomegalovirus exposure and HLA in healthy donors. Sequencing used immunoSEQ multiplex PCR; TCRdb keeps in-frame clones, though not all of them. The table includes approximately 100,000 clones, about 80% detected once. The specimen was PBMCs. Receptors originate from a woman younger than 30 in good health and CMV-seropositive. The CDR3 runs from the conserved cysteine through the conserved F or W. A D gene is named only where the DNA matches it firmly. Some rows mark clone size as missing; the rest say once, few, many or name a class of expanded clone.

clone size	V gene	D gene	J gene	CDR3 DNA	CDR3 protein
NA	TRBV10-3	NA	TRBJ2-7	TGTGCCATCAGTGACGGCGGAGCCTACGAGCAGTACTTC	CAISDGGAYEQYF
once	TRBV6-5	TRBD1	TRBJ1-4	TGTGCCAGCAGGGACAGGAGTGCAACTAATGAAAAACTGTTTTTT	CASRDRSATNEKLFF
NA	TRBV6-1	TRBD2	TRBJ2-7	TGTGCCAGCAGTGAAGCGCTGAGGCTAGCGGGAGGCCCCTCCTACGAGCAGTACTTC	CASSEALRLAGGPSYEQYF
NA	TRBV28	TRBD1	TRBJ2-7	TGTGCCAGCAGTCCCTTACCGACAGGGGCAGGATCCTACGAGCAGTACTTC	CASSPLPTGAGSYEQYF
NA	TRBV6-6	TRBD1	TRBJ2-2	TGTGCCAGCAGCCGGGCCGGGACAGGGGCGGGCGGGGAGCTGTTTTTT	CASSRAGTGAGGELFF
few	TRBV6-5	TRBD2	TRBJ2-7	TGTGCCAGCAGTAAGACTAGCGGGAGTGCGGACGAGCAGTACTTC	CASSKTSGSADEQYF
NA	TRBV29-1	NA	TRBJ2-7	TGCAGCGCGGGGGGCTCGATCTCCTACGAGCAGTACTTC	CSAGGSISYEQYF
NA	TRBV7-9	TRBD1	TRBJ2-5	TGTGCCAGCAGCTTAAGATCTGGAGACAGGGAACGGGAGACCCAGTACTTC	CASSLRSGDRERETQYF
NA	TRBV5-1	TRBD1	TRBJ2-1	TGCGCCAGCAGCTTGGAGGGGACAGGGGTTGGCACACACAATGAGCAGTTCTTC	CASSLEGTGVGTHNEQFF
once	TRBV18	TRBD2	TRBJ2-7	TGTGCCAGCTCACCTGGACTAGCAGAGGAGCAGTACTTC	CASSPGLAEEQYF
NA	TRBV28	TRBD1	TRBJ1-2	TGTGCCAGCTGTCCCCCAGGGGGCTCTAACTATGGCTACACCTTC	CASCPPGGSNYGYTF
few	TRBV11-2	NA	TRBJ2-1	TGTGCCAGCAGCTTAGGTTCCAATCGGGCAGGGGCCGGGAATGAGCAGTTCTTC	CASSLGSNRAGAGNEQFF
NA	TRBV7-9	TRBD1	TRBJ1-1	TGTGCCAGCAGCCAACAGGGGGGTGAAGCTTTCTTT	CASSQQGGEAFF
NA	TRBV7-2	NA	TRBJ2-2	TGTGCCAGCAGCTTAGATAGTGCCGGGGAGCTGTTTTTT	CASSLDSAGELFF
few	TRBV27	NA	TRBJ1-1	TGTGCCAGCAGTTTATCCGGGGTCACTGAAGCTTTCTTT	CASSLSGVTEAFF
NA	TRBV5-1	NA	TRBJ2-3	TGCGCCAGCAGCTTACGGACAACTTCTAGCACAGATACGCAGTATTTT	CASSLRTTSSTDTQYF
NA	TRBV21-1	NA	TRBJ2-7	TGTGCCAGCAGCAAATTTAGGCAGGGTAAGTACGAGCAGTACTTC	CASSKFRQGKYEQYF
NA	TRBV5-4	NA	TRBJ1-1	TGTGCCAGCAGCTTCTACCCGGAAAGCGCTGAAGCTTTCTTT	CASSFYPESAEAFF
NA	TRBV19	NA	TRBJ2-1	TGTGCCAGTAGTACCTCCCTTTACAATGAGCAGTTCTTC	CASSTSLYNEQFF
few	TRBV5-1	TRBD1	TRBJ2-7	TGCGCCAGCAGCGAGACGGACAGGACGTTCGAGCAGTACTTC	CASSETDRTFEQYF
NA	TRBV5-4	NA	TRBJ1-1	TGTGCCAGCAGCTTGTCGGCTTGGAGTCTGACTGAAGCTTTCTTT	CASSLSAWSLTEAFF
NA	TRBV5-3	NA	TRBJ1-2	TGTGCCAGAAGCTTGTTAACAGGGAGAGGCTACACCTTC	CARSLLTGRGYTF
NA	TRBV2	NA	TRBJ2-7	TGTGCCAGCAGTGAAGAGGGGAACTACGAGCAGTACTTC	CASSEEGNYEQYF
few	TRBV29-1	NA	TRBJ1-2	TGCAGCGTTCCCCAGGGAGGTGGCTACACCTTC	CSVPQGGGYTF
NA	TRBV5-1	TRBD1	TRBJ2-7	TGCGCCAGCAGCTTGGGGATTGACAGGGGCGAGCAGTACTTC	CASSLGIDRGEQYF
NA	TRBV16	NA	TRBJ2-2	TGTGCCAGCAGCCAATATTACGGTGACACCGGGGAGCTGTTTTTT	CASSQYYGDTGELFF
NA	TRBV9	TRBD2	TRBJ2-7	TGTGCCAGCAGTAGCCCCACTAGCGGCAACTACGAGCAGTACTTC	CASSSPTSGNYEQYF
few	TRBV5-1	NA	TRBJ2-5	TGCGCCAGCAGCCCGTTTCGTCGGGAAGAATTCCAAGAGACCCAGTACTTC	CASSPFRREEFQETQYF
NA	TRBV7-8	TRBD2	TRBJ2-3	TGTGCCAGCAGCCTTAGCGGGGATAGCACAGATACGCAGTATTTT	CASSLSGDSTDTQYF
NA	TRBV10-2	NA	TRBJ1-2	TGCGCCAGCAGCCCTGTTCGGACATTTAACTATGGCTACACCTTC	CASSPVRTFNYGYTF
NA	TRBV6-5	NA	TRBJ2-3	TGTGCCAGCAAGGGCGGGGCCACAGATACGCAGTATTTT	CASKGGATDTQYF
NA	TRBV6-1	NA	TRBJ1-2	TGTGCCAGCAGACCTTCAGGATACGGCTACACCTTC	CASRPSGYGYTF
few	TRBV19	NA	TRBJ1-1	TGTGCCAGTAGTTTGGTCGTTGGGGAGGAAGCTTTCTTT	CASSLVVGEEAFF
NA	TRBV19	TRBD1	TRBJ1-2	TGTGCCAGTAGTGCGACAGGGTTATCTGGCTACACCTTC	CASSATGLSGYTF
NA	TRBV5-6	TRBD1	TRBJ1-5	TGTGCCAGCAGCCCAGGGACAGGAAATCAGCCCCAGCATTTT	CASSPGTGNQPQHF
NA	TRBV5-1	NA	TRBJ2-1	TGCGCCAGCAGCTACATAGCGGCAAGCTACAATGAGCAGTTCTTC	CASSYIAASYNEQFF
NA	TRBV9	NA	TRBJ2-1	TGTGCCAGCAGCGGTACTAGCATCGACAATGAGCAGTTCTTC	CASSGTSIDNEQFF
NA	TRBV25-1	TRBD1	TRBJ1-4	TGTGCCAGCAGTGATTCAGGACAGGGGAGCGATGTAAAACTGTTTTTT	CASSDSGQGSDVKLFF
NA	TRBV19	NA	TRBJ1-3	TGTGCCAGTAGTAGGATTAGAGGATCTGGAAACACCATATATTTT	CASSRIRGSGNTIYF
NA	TRBV30	TRBD1	TRBJ2-5	TGTGCCTGGGGGACAGGGCAAGAGACCCAGTACTTC	CAWGTGQETQYF
NA	TRBV2	NA	TRBJ2-2	TGTGCCAGCAGAGGCGGAGCCAACACCGGGGAGCTGTTTTTT	CASRGGANTGELFF
once	TRBV28	TRBD2	TRBJ2-7	TGTGCCAGCAGTTTACTGCGGGAGGGCGGGGAGCAGTACTTC	CASSLLREGGEQYF
NA	TRBV30	TRBD2	TRBJ2-3	TGTGCCTGGAGTGTAAAACGGGAGGGTACAGATACGCAGTATTTT	CAWSVKREGTDTQYF
NA	TRBV10-2	NA	TRBJ2-1	TGCGCCAGCAGTGAGGGCAGGCAGTTCTTC	CASSEGRQFF
NA	TRBV9	TRBD2	TRBJ2-1	TGTGCCAGCAGCCCTCCTACTAGCGGGATCTACAATGAGCAGTTCTTC	CASSPPTSGIYNEQFF
NA	TRBV7-2	NA	TRBJ2-5	TGTGCCAGCAGCTTAATAGCTAGCAGCCCCTCCGCCCAGTACTTC	CASSLIASSPSAQYF
NA	TRBV9	TRBD2	TRBJ2-1	TGTGCCAGCAGCGTAGCAACGGGACTAGCAGCCTACAATGAGCAGTTCTTC	CASSVATGLAAYNEQFF
NA	TRBV6-5	TRBD1	TRBJ1-2	TGTGCCAGCAGGACCGGGACAGGGGTCTATGGCTACACCTTC	CASRTGTGVYGYTF
NA	TRBV4-1	NA	TRBJ2-1	TGCGCCAGCAGCCAAGTACCCGAAACGGGTGAGCAGTTCTTC	CASSQVPETGEQFF
few	TRBV5-1	NA	TRBJ2-5	TGCGCCAGCAGCTTGACTCCAATCCAAGAGACCCAGTACTTC	CASSLTPIQETQYF
NA	TRBV7-9	NA	TRBJ1-1	TGTGCCCTGAGGGATTACACTGAAGCTTTCTTT	CALRDYTEAFF
NA	TRBV4-1	TRBD2	TRBJ2-1	TGCGCCAGCAGCCAAGACCGTTTGAGACTAGCGGGGTATGGGTCCTACAATGAGCAGTTCTTC	CASSQDRLRLAGYGSYNEQFF
NA	TRBV5-4	NA	TRBJ1-6	TGTGCCAGCAGCTTGCGGTTTGGGCAGGGCGGCTCACCCCTCCACTTT	CASSLRFGQGGSPLHF
few	TRBV2	NA	TRBJ1-5	TGTGCCAGCAGTGAAGCAGGGCGGGACTCCCGGTATCAGCCCCAGCATTTT	CASSEAGRDSRYQPQHF
NA	TRBV30	NA	TRBJ1-1	TGTGCCTGGAGTGGTGGGGCAAACACTGAAGCTTTCTTT	CAWSGGANTEAFF
NA	TRBV2	TRBD1	TRBJ1-5	TGTGCCAGCACGAGGGGGGGACAGGGTAATCAGCCCCAGCATTTT	CASTRGGQGNQPQHF
NA	TRBV6-4	NA	TRBJ2-3	TGTGCCAGCAGTGAGCAGAGCACAGATACGCAGTATTTT	CASSEQSTDTQYF